This entry is about one T cell receptor beta chain. Antigen unknown. Germline V gene data show CDR1 as SGHTA and CDR2 as FQGNSA. CDR3 length equals 15 residues. Germline trimming cut 5 bases from V and 9 bases from J; bases unmatched to any gene: 7. The entry originates in a study of cytomegalovirus exposure and HLA in healthy donors. TCRdb keeps only in-frame clones here, not all; method: immunoSEQ multiplex PCR. The top ten clones hold approximately 1.5% of a sample with tens of thousands of clones, around 89% of them seen once. Overall study findings and caveats: Diagnosis of cytomegalovirus status made by the classifier reportedly showed high specificity and sensitivity. Most TCR sequences were uncommon, yet certain public TCRs appeared in many donors. The study put some 150 TCR beta chains on its list as cytomegalovirus-associated.

The V call is TRBV7-2, the J call TRBJ2-2, with TRBD1 identical over 12 bases. The sample consisted of PBMCs. The receptor's source is a woman aged 18-35 years in good health and CMV-seronegative. DNA of the CDR3: TGTGCCAGCAGCGCCGGGACAGGGGGCCCCCGGGAGCTGTTTTTT. Translation: CASSAGTGGPRELFF.